This T cell receptor beta chain was identified in a study of monozygotic twins with inflammatory bowel disease. Overall study results and limits: A lone strong IBD-associated signal or clonotype found no support. The sharing of clonotypes with others was lower in IBD patients than in healthy twins, especially with disease activity.

cDNA for TCRalpha and TCRbeta was amplified by nested PCRs of roughly 16 then nine to ten cycles. TCRdb re-called the 5' RACE reads, yielding one record per CDR3 amino acid sequence without DNA. This listing includes a few hundred thousand distinct CDR3 sequences. CDR1 and CDR2 (germline): SGDLS, YYNGEE. This CDR3 spans 14 amino acids. Someone took an approximately 2.4 ml blood sample from each of the donors. Points on this clonotype: Its antigen remains unknown.

The sample comprised blood. The source is a human donor with ulcerative colitis or Crohn's disease, or a healthy co-twin of an affected twin (not recorded which). This rearrangement joins TRBV9 to TRBJ2-2; TCRdb's D gene call, TRBD1, goes unchecked for lack of DNA. The CDR3 sequence is CASSVVGDTGELFF.